This T cell receptor beta chain was retrieved from a study of blood T cell repertoires in COVID-19. Study summary: Acute and convalescent COVID-19 specimens originated in the United States, Italy and Spain. T cells, B-cell-depleted T cells, or PBMCs supplied cDNA or gDNA.

The V and J ends lost 0 bases and 3 bases, in that order; junction bases with no gene match: 4. Germline V gives CDR1 LGHDT, CDR2 YNNKEL (reference sequence). This CDR3 contains 16 residues. The method was immunoSEQ multiplex PCR; TCRdb's version includes in-frame clones alone and lacks a portion of them. Here the sample spans over 200,000 clones, approximately 81% being singletons. This TCR was sampled from a woman of 80 years or more with acute or convalescent COVID-19. The material sequenced was peripheral blood. The chain is built from TRBV3-1 (or the pseudogene TRBV3-2) and TRBJ2-7; TRBD2 agrees at 11 bases. CDR3 coding DNA: TGTGCCAGCAGCCAAGATGGTAGCGGGGGGGGCTACGAGCAGTACTTC. It translates to CASSQDGSGGGYEQYF.